This T cell receptor beta chain was obtained from a study of T-cell reconstitution after alpha-beta-depleted transplantation in children. Overall study results and limits: At one year after transplant, newly produced T cells mostly accounted for T-cell counts and diversity. The study reportedly traced alpha-beta T cells about two months after transplant to several hundred expanded graft clones.

Germline CDR1 SQVTM, CDR2 ANQGSEA. The V gene lost 1 base and the J gene lost 2 bases, with 12 bases spanning the gap. CDR3 length: 15 residues. This clonotype came up many times. Its specificity is not known. Unique molecular identifiers were incorporated when the TCRbeta library was constructed. Using its own MiXCR run on the PCR reads, TCRdb lists one record per CDR3 protein. The sample includes a few hundred thousand distinct CDR3 sequences, roughly 13% seen only once; the top ten take 2% to 2.5%. The chain links TRBV29-1 to TRBJ2-1; a weak D match, TRBD2 (5 bases). Specimen: PBMCs, mostly from graft donor cells, collected 360 days after TCRalphabeta/CD19-depleted stem cell transplant. This receptor was obtained from a male patient aged 10 to 17 who had a stem cell transplant for acute myeloid leukemia, so the T cells may come from the graft donor. The CDR3 DNA follows: TGCAGCGTTGAAGGCCTAGCTGAAGCCTACAATGAGCAGTTCTTC. As protein: CSVEGLAEAYNEQFF.